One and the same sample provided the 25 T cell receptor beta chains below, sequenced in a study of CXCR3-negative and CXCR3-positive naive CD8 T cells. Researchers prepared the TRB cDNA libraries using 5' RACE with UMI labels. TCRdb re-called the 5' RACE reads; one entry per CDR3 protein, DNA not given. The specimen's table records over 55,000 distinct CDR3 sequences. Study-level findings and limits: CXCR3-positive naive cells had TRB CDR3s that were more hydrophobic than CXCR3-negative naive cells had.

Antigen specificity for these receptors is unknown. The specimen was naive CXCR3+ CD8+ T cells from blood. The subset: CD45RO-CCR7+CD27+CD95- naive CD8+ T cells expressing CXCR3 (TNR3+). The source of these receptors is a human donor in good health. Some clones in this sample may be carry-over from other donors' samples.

Here the CDR3 reads CASTSTGMGIDEQFF. The chain couples TRBV12-3 or TRBV12-4 to TRBJ2-1; TCRdb indicates TRBD1, and absent DNA this call remains unverified. CDR3 length equals 15 residues.

The CDR3 reads CASSSDGQAKPYEQYF. V usage is TRBV7-6 and J usage is TRBJ2-7; TCRdb outputs TRBD1, but without DNA this stays unchecked. Germline V gene data show CDR1 as SGHVS and CDR2 as FNYEAQ. The CDR3 is made up of 16 amino acids.

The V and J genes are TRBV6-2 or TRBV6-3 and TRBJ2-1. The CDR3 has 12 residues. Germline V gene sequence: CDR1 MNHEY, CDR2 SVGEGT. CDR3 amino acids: CASSYGVGEQFF.

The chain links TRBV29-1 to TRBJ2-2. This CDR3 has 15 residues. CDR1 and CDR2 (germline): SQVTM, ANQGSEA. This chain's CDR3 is CSVEVTELSTGELFF.

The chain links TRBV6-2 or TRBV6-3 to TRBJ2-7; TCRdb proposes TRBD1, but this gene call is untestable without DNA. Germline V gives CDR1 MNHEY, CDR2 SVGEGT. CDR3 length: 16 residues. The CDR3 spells CASSSYPQALSYEQYF.

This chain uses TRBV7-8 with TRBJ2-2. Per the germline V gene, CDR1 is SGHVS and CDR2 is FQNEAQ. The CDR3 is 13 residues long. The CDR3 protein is CASSLVFTGELFF.

CDR3 region: CASSQVWDEGTGEYNEQFF. The gene calls are TRBV3-1 and TRBJ2-1; TCRdb reports TRBD1, a call that lacks DNA to check it against. This CDR3 spans 19 amino acids. In germline, CDR1 is LGHDT, CDR2 YNNKEL (reference sequence).

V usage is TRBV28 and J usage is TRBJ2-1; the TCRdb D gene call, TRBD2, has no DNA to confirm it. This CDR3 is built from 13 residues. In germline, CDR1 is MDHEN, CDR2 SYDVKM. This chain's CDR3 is CASSPVREGEQFF.

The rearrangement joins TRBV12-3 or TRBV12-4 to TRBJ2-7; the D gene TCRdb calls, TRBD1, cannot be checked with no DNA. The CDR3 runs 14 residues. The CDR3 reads CASSSGHGNYEQYF.

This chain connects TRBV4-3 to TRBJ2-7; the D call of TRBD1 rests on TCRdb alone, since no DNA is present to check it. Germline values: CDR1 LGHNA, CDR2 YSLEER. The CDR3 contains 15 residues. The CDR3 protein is CASSQDRPGSYEQYF.

CDR3 loop: CASSGGQGISGNTIYF. The genes are TRBV9 and TRBJ1-3; TCRdb's assignment of TRBD1 cannot be checked, as there is no DNA. The CDR3 has 16 amino acids. CDR1 SGDLS and CDR2 YYNGEE come from the germline V gene.

The CDR3 here is CSAGQGDTEAFF. The chain joins TRBV20-1 to TRBJ1-1; the D gene TCRdb calls, TRBD1, cannot be checked with no DNA. This CDR3 comprises 12 residues. Germline CDR1 is DFQATT and CDR2 is SNEGSKA (reference sequence).

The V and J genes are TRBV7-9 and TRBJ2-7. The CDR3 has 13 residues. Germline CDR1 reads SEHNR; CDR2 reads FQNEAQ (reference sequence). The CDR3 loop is CASSLDGGNEQYF.

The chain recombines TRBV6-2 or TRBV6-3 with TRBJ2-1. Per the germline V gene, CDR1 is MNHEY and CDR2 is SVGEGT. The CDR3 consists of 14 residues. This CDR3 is CASSYAVFPNEQFF.

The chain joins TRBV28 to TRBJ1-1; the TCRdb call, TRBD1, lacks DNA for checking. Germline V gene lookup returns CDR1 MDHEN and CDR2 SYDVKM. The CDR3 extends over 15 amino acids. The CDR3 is CASSFGSGTDTEAFF.

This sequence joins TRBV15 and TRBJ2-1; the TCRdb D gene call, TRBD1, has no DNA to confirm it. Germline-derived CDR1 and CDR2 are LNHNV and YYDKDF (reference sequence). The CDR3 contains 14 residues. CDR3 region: CATSKGQGDNEQFF.

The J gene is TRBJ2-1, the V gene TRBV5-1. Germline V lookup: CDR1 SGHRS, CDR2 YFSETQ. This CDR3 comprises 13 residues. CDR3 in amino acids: CASSLTIGNEQFF.

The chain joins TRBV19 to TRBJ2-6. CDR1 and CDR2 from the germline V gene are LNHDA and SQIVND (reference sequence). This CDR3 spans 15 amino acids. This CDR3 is CASTVPTSGANVLTF. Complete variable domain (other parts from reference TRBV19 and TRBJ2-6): DGGITQSPKYLFRKEGQNVTLSCEQNLNHDAMYWYRQDPGQGLRLIYYSQIVNDFQKGDIAEGYSVSREKKESFPLTVTSAQKNPTAFYLCASTVPTSGANVLTFGAGSRLTVL.

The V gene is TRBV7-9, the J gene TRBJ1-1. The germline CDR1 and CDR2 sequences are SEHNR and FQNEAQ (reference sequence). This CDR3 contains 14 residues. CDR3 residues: CASSLDVSTTEAFF. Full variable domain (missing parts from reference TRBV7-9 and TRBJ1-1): DTGVSQNPRHKITKRGQNVTFRCDPISEHNRLYWYRQTLGQGPEFLTYFQNEAQLEKSRLLSDRFSAERPKGSFSTLEIQRTEQGDSAMYLCASSLDVSTTEAFFGQGTRLTVV.

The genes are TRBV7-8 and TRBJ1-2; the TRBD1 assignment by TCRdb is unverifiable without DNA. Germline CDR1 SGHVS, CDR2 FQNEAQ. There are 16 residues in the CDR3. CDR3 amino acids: CASSLTGTGDFYGYTF.

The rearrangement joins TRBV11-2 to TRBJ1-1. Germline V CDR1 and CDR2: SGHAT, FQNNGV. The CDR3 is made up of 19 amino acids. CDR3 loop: CASGLDELTFGMGSTEAFF.

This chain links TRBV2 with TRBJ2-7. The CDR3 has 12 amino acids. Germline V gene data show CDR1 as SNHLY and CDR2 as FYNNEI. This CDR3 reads CASRERGYEQYF.

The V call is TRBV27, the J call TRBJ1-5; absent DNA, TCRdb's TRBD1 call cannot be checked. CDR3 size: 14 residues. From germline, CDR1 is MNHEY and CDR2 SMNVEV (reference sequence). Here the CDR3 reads CASRPLDSNQPQHF.

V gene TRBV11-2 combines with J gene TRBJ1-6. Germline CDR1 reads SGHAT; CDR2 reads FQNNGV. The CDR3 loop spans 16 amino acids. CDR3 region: CASSLLEDPYNSPLHF.

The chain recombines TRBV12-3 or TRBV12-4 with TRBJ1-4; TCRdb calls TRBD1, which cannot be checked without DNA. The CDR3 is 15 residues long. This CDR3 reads CASSPPVEQGEKLFF.